Listed here is a single T cell receptor beta chain. This sample was taken from a study of blood T cell repertoires in COVID-19. Clones were read by immunoSEQ multiplex PCR, and TCRdb kept only the in-frame ones, dropping some. The table has about 280,000 clones, about 88% seen once. V gave up 1 base and J gave up 7 bases, with 4 bases separating them. The CDR3 loop spans 12 amino acids. Germline assignment: CDR1 MNHEY and CDR2 SMNVEV (reference sequence). Sequencing was performed on peripheral blood. The chain combines TRBV27 with TRBJ2-2; D gene unclear. The TCR was taken from a woman aged 70-85 years with COVID-19, enrolled during active disease. The CDR3 loop is CASSLFLGELFF. In DNA form, the CDR3 reads TGTGCCAGCAGTTTATTCCTCGGGGAGCTGTTTTTT.